A single sample is the source of the 13 T cell receptor beta chains below, sequenced in a study of early T cells in non-severe SARS-CoV-2 infection. MiXCR was run by TCRdb on the 5' RACE reads, yielding one entry per CDR3 protein. Altogether around 84,000 distinct CDR3 sequences are present, over 10% being singletons, with the ten largest covering less than 3%. The specimen was whole blood. These receptors came from an adult who was a healthcare worker with PCR-confirmed SARS-CoV-2 infection or an uninfected control (not recorded which).

This clonotype was counted only a few times. The chain employs TRBV28 and TRBJ2-5; the D gene is possibly TRBD2 (6 bases). From germline, CDR1 is MDHEN and CDR2 SYDVKM. The V end was cut by 5 bases, the J end by 13 bases, with 17 bases between. CDR3 length: 12 amino acids. The CDR3 protein is CASSTLPGRRYF. The CDR3, as DNA: TGTGCCAGCAGTACCCTCCCGGGGAGGAGGTACTTC.

This clonotype was detected ten times or more. This chain joins TRBV3-1 and TRBJ1-1, with unresolved D. This CDR3 comprises 15 residues. Trimming took 1 base from V and 2 from J, leaving 11 bases between them. CDR1 and CDR2 from the germline V gene are LGHDT and YNNKEL (reference sequence). The CDR3 protein is CASSQVSGSNTEAFF. The CDR3 DNA follows: TGTGCCAGCAGCCAAGTCTCGGGGTCTAACACTGAAGCTTTCTTT.

This clonotype appeared many times. V usage is TRBV20-1 and J usage is TRBJ2-5; D is ambiguous. Per germline, CDR1 DFQATT and CDR2 SNEGSKA (reference sequence). The CDR3 consists of 12 residues. V shed 1 base and J shed 5 bases, with 8 bases lying between them. The CDR3 is CSARGLPETQYF. In nucleotides, the CDR3 is TGCAGTGCTAGAGGTCTCCCCGAGACCCAGTACTTC.

This clonotype has only a few counts. The chain couples TRBV4-1 to TRBJ2-3; the D call may be TRBD1 or TRBD2 (5 bases each). The CDR3 consists of 18 residues. V shed 4 bases and J shed 4 bases, with 24 bases lying between them. Germline V gene sequence: CDR1 MGHRA, CDR2 YSYEKL. The CDR3 DNA reads as TGCGCCAGCAGCCTGGCGGTCTCACTAGAGGGGCGCGCAGATACGCAGTATTTT. The encoded protein is CASSLAVSLEGRADTQYF.

This clonotype was seen repeatedly, ten times or more. CDR3 nucleotide sequence: TGCAGTGCTAGAGACTATCGTTATGGGGGCGCGGAGTTCTTC. This encodes CSARDYRYGGAEFF. J is TRBJ2-1 and V is TRBV20-1; tentative D call: TRBD1 (6 bases). CDR3 length equals 14 residues. Germline values: CDR1 DFQATT, CDR2 SNEGSKA (reference sequence). With 0 bases removed from V and 14 bases from J, the gap between germline ends came to 20 bases.

Comment on this clonotype: Just one base apart from a much larger clone, this may be a read error. The J gene is TRBJ1-4, the V gene TRBV12-3 or TRBV12-4; no firm D call. The length of the CDR3 is 16 residues. Deletions cut 0 bases from V and 1 base from J, with 9 bases between. The CDR3 loop reads CASSLAPGITNEKLFF. The DNA of the CDR3 is TGTGCCAGCAGTTTAGCCCCGGGCATAACTAATGAAAAACTGTTTTTT.

This clonotype appeared a few times. The chain couples TRBV20-1 to TRBJ2-4; 10 bases line up with TRBD2. Per the germline V gene, CDR1 is DFQATT and CDR2 is SNEGSKA (reference sequence). The CDR3 is 20 residues long. The V and J ends lost 1 base and 2 bases, in that order; junction bases with no gene match: 17. The CDR3 nucleotides read TGCAGTGCTAGAGCTGGAATTGGAGCGGGGGGGCTACGTTCCAAAAACATTCAGTACTTC. It specifies CSARAGIGAGGLRSKNIQYF.

This clonotype was observed many times. The gene calls are TRBV5-1 and TRBJ1-4; no reliable D call. Germline lookup yields CDR1 SGHRS and CDR2 YFSETQ. V lost 0 bases and J 4 bases, leaving 7 bases between the germline ends. The CDR3 is 14 amino acids. The CDR3 is CASSLGRNNEKLFF. The CDR3 coding sequence is TGCGCCAGCAGCTTGGGAAGGAATAATGAAAAACTGTTTTTT.

This clonotype has a count of ten or more. The V gene is TRBV9, the J gene TRBJ2-1, with 8 bases identical to TRBD1. The CDR3 spans 15 residues. Trimming took 4 bases from V and 4 from J; bases not matched to a gene: 7. The V gene's germline CDR1 is SGDLS and CDR2 YYNGEE. The CDR3 DNA reads TGTGCCAGCAGCCCGCAGGGGGCGAAATACAATGAGCAGTTCTTC. This encodes CASSPQGAKYNEQFF.

This clonotype was detected once. It is likely a read error, because the conserved phenylalanine at the end of the CDR3 is missing. CDR3 sequence (DNA): TGCGCCAGCAGCAGGGACGGCTACTCCTACGAGCAGTACTCC. Its translation is CASSRDGYSYEQYS. This chain uses TRBV5-1 with TRBJ2-7, with D possibly called TRBD1 or TRBD2 (5 bases each). The CDR3 spans 14 residues. Germline assignment: CDR1 SGHRS and CDR2 YFSETQ. Deletions cut 4 bases from V and 0 bases from J, with 11 bases between.

This sequence joins TRBV15 and TRBJ2-3; the D call may be TRBD1 or TRBD2 (5 bases each). Germline values: CDR1 LNHNV, CDR2 YYDKDF (reference sequence). V shed 6 bases and J shed 5 bases, with 12 bases lying between them. The length of the CDR3 is 13 residues. CDR3 sequence (DNA): TGTGCCACCAGGGGACCCTACGAAGATACGCAGTATTTT. It encodes CATRGPYEDTQYF.

The chain couples TRBV6-6 to TRBJ1-2; D may be TRBD1 (6 bases). V was shortened by 6 bases and J by 2 bases, with 10 bases between the two germline ends. The CDR3 has 13 amino acids. The germline V gene encodes CDR1 MNHNY and CDR2 SVGAGI (reference sequence). The CDR3 spells CASRQGLNYGYTF. Written as DNA, the CDR3 is TGTGCCAGCAGACAGGGACTAAACTATGGCTACACCTTC.

This clonotype was recorded many times. The V gene is TRBV14, the J gene TRBJ2-2; 7 bases agree with TRBD2. CDR3 size: 14 residues. Germline trimming cut 10 bases from V and 0 bases from J; bases unmatched to any gene: 5. Germline loops: CDR1 SGHDN, CDR2 FVKESK. In DNA, the CDR3 is TGTGCCACGAAGCGGGACGCGAACACCGGGGAGCTGTTTTTT. Translating it yields CATKRDANTGELFF.